The 19 T cell receptor beta chains below all came from one sample that was sequenced in a study of T cell responses to AZD1222 COVID-19 vaccine. The table came from immunoSEQ multiplex PCR; TCRdb's copy has only in-frame clones and leaves some out. This sample has 150,000 to 200,000 clones; 70% to 90% occur once, and the top ten carry about 4.3%. Sequenced here: peripheral blood, sampled 28 days after the second AZD1222 dose. The receptors were gathered from an adult who received the AZD1222 COVID-19 vaccine.

This chain joins TRBV30 and TRBJ1-4, with D possibly being TRBD1 (6 bases). Trimming shortened V by 3 bases and J by 7 bases, and 21 bases separated the two germline ends. Germline CDR1 reads GTSNPN; CDR2 reads SVGIG (reference sequence). The CDR3 runs 16 residues. CDR3: CAWRETTGIRSEKLFF. The CDR3 bases are TGTGCCTGGAGGGAAACTACAGGGATACGGAGTGAAAAACTGTTTTTT. The variable domain in full, with the rest retrieved from reference TRBV30 and TRBJ1-4, is SQTIHQWPATLVQPVGSPLSLECTVEGTSNPNLYWYRQAAGRGLQLLFYSVGIGQISSEVPQNLSASRPQDRQFILSSKKLLLSDSGFYLCAWRETTGIRSEKLFFGSGTQLSVL.

The chain has TRBV18 and TRBJ1-1; 9 bases are shared with TRBD1. The CDR3 is 15 amino acids. The germline V gene has CDR1 KGHSH and CDR2 LQKENI. Trimming at V came to 4 bases and at J to 2 bases, leaving 5 bases not matched to a gene. The CDR3 nucleotides are TGTGCCAGCTCACTTTCACAGGGGGCCAACACTGAAGCTTTCTTT. Translating it yields CASSLSQGANTEAFF.

This clone has only a few counts. V gene TRBV19 combines with J gene TRBJ2-1, with D possibly being TRBD1 (7 bases). The V and J ends lost 5 bases and 7 bases respectively, with 12 bases between them. CDR1 and CDR2 from the germline V gene are LNHDA and SQIVND (reference sequence). CDR3 length equals 13 residues. This chain's CDR3 is CASSPAGGNEQFF. CDR3 bases: TGTGCCAGTAGTCCTGCAGGGGGGAATGAGCAGTTCTTC.

A single count supports this clone. The V call is TRBV5-1, the J call TRBJ1-1; D unresolved. Germline V gene data show CDR1 as SGHRS and CDR2 as YFSETQ. This CDR3 spans 15 amino acids. The V and J ends lost 0 bases and 5 bases respectively, with 14 bases between them. In DNA form, the CDR3 reads TGCGCCAGCAGCTTGGAGACCTACTCGAGGACTGAAGCTTTCTTT. Translating it yields CASSLETYSRTEAFF.

The rearrangement links TRBV9 to TRBJ1-4; D unresolved. V was cut by 0 bases and J by 1 base, with 7 bases left in between. The CDR3 extends over 15 amino acids. Germline values: CDR1 SGDLS, CDR2 YYNGEE. The CDR3 DNA follows: TGTGCCAGCAGCGTAGAGGCAGGAACTAATGAAAAACTGTTTTTT. Protein: CASSVEAGTNEKLFF.

V gene TRBV27 combines with J gene TRBJ2-1; 7 nucleotides align to TRBD1. Germline trimming cut 11 bases from V and 10 bases from J; bases unmatched to any gene: 11. Germline values: CDR1 MNHEY, CDR2 SMNVEV (reference sequence). This CDR3 contains 12 residues. This CDR3 is CASRDRSPEQFF. The CDR3 DNA is TGTGCCTCCAGGGACAGATCTCCCGAGCAGTTCTTC.

This clone occurred a few times. The rearrangement links TRBV5-4 to TRBJ1-6; perhaps TRBD1 as D (5 bases). The CDR3 runs to 17 residues. V lost 0 bases, J lost 1 base, and 11 bases lay in between. Germline lookup yields CDR1 SGHNT and CDR2 YYREEE (reference sequence). In nucleotides, the CDR3 is TGTGCCAGCAGCTTGGCAACGACAGTTTCCTATAATTCACCCCTCCACTTT. It is translated as CASSLATTVSYNSPLHF.

This clone has only a few counts. V gene TRBV11-3 combines with J gene TRBJ1-6, with no clear D. V gave up 5 bases and J gave up 8 bases, with 16 bases separating them. Germline V gene sequence: CDR1 SGHNT, CDR2 YENEEA. This CDR3 has 15 amino acids. The DNA for the CDR3 is TGTGCCAGCAGCCCCGTCAGGCAAGCCGATTCACCCCTCCACTTT. It is translated as CASSPVRQADSPLHF. Using reference TRBV11-3 and TRBJ1-6 for the parts outside the CDR3, the full variable domain is EAGVVQSPRYKIIEKKQPVAFWCNPISGHNTLYWYLQNLGQGPELLIRYENEEAVDDSQLPKDRFSAERLKGVDSTLKIQPAELGDSAVYLCASSPVRQADSPLHFGNGTRLTVT.

J is TRBJ1-1 and V is TRBV27, with D uncertain. Trimming removed 6 bases from V and 3 bases from J, with 8 bases in between. Germline loops: CDR1 MNHEY, CDR2 SMNVEV (reference sequence). The CDR3 is 12 amino acids. CDR3 in DNA: TGTGCCAGCAGGCAAACAGACACTGAAGCTTTCTTT. Protein: CASRQTDTEAFF.

The chain links TRBV7-2 to TRBJ1-2; 8 nucleotides align to TRBD1. After removal of 0 bases from V and 4 bases from J, the junction contained 7 bases not matched to a gene. The V gene's germline CDR1 is SGHTA and CDR2 FQGNSA. The CDR3 consists of 16 residues. The CDR3 region has the DNA TGTGCCAGCAGCTTAGCGCTCCGGGACAGGCCCTATGGCTACACCTTC. Translating it yields CASSLALRDRPYGYTF. Looking up the rest from reference TRBV7-2 and TRBJ1-2 gives the full variable domain: GAGVSQSPSNKVTEKGKDVELRCDPISGHTALYWYRQSLGQGLEFLIYFQGNSAPDKSGLPSDRFSAERTGGSVSTLTIQRTQQEDSAVYLCASSLALRDRPYGYTFGSGTRLTVV.

The chain carries TRBV5-1 and TRBJ2-1, with unresolved D. The CDR3 length is 12 residues. V shed 5 bases and J shed 8 bases, with 11 bases lying between them. CDR1 and CDR2 (germline): SGHRS, YFSETQ. The CDR3 DNA reads as TGCGCCAGCAGATCTGGTGTAGATGAGCAGTTCTTC. Translation: CASRSGVDEQFF.

The rearrangement uses TRBV5-1 and TRBJ2-2; TRBD2 aligns across 8 bases. CDR3 length: 16 amino acids. The V segment lost 5 bases and the J segment 0 bases; nucleotides outside the gene matches: 6. CDR1 is SGHRS, CDR2 YFSETQ, per germline. The CDR3 region has the DNA TGCGCCAGCAGTAAAACTAGCGGAACGAACACCGGGGAGCTGTTTTTT. Residues: CASSKTSGTNTGELFF.

This chain uses TRBV7-9 with TRBJ2-1, with D tentatively TRBD1 or TRBD2 (5 bases each). Trimming pared 2 bases from V and 6 bases from J, leaving 14 bases between. The CDR3 has 15 amino acids. The germline gives CDR1 SEHNR, CDR2 FQNEAQ (reference sequence). The DNA for the CDR3 is TGTGCCAGCAGCTTAAGTTCTTCAGGGAGCAATGAGCAGTTCTTC. Translating gives CASSLSSSGSNEQFF.

This clone was observed once. This chain connects TRBV6-2 or TRBV6-3 to TRBJ1-1, with TRBD1 matching over 7 bases. CDR1 is MNHEY and CDR2 is SVGEGT in the germline V gene. J was trimmed by 4 bases and V by 6 bases; bases with no gene match: 11. There are 15 residues in the CDR3. The CDR3 here is CASSRIRTGATEAFF. CDR3 DNA sequence: TGTGCCAGCAGCCGAATAAGGACAGGAGCCACTGAAGCTTTCTTT.

The chain links TRBV12-5 to TRBJ1-2, with D unclear. The CDR3 consists of 14 residues. Germline V gene sequence: CDR1 LGHNT, CDR2 FRNRAP. Trimming took 7 bases from V and 3 from J, leaving 15 bases between them. DNA of the CDR3: TGTGCTAGTGCACCATCGACCTCTTACTATGGCTACACCTTC. It encodes CASAPSTSYYGYTF.

This clone has more than one count but fewer than ten. The chain links TRBV5-5 to TRBJ2-7; tentative D call: TRBD2 (5 bases). Germline CDR1 SGHKS, CDR2 YYEKEE (reference sequence). The V and J ends lost 0 bases and 2 bases respectively, with 18 bases between them. This CDR3 comprises 17 residues. The CDR3 bases are TGTGCCAGCAGCTTGGTCGATGGTGCTAGCCTAACCTACGAGCAGTACTTC. Its protein is CASSLVDGASLTYEQYF.

The CDR3 protein is CAIRTPNTGELFF. CDR3 bases: TGTGCCATCAGAACTCCGAACACCGGGGAGCTGTTTTTT. This chain connects TRBV6-5 to TRBJ2-2; D is undetermined. The CDR3 runs 13 residues. Germline V gene data show CDR1 as MNHEY and CDR2 as SVGAGI. Trimming stripped 10 bases from V and 0 bases from J, with 9 bases between.

The chain carries TRBV10-2 and TRBJ1-2, with 8 bases matching TRBD1. The germline V gene has CDR1 WSHSY and CDR2 SAAADI. V gave up 6 bases and J gave up 4 bases; unmatched junction bases: 13. The CDR3 has 16 amino acids. The CDR3 DNA sequence: TGCGCCAGCAGGGATATTGGACAGGGCAGTTCCTATGGCTACACCTTC. This encodes CASRDIGQGSSYGYTF.

The chain combines TRBV3-1 (or the pseudogene TRBV3-2) with TRBJ2-1; tentative D call: TRBD1 (5 bases). Trimming left V 1 base short and J 5 bases short, with 9 bases between. Germline V gene data show CDR1 as LGHDT and CDR2 as YNNKEL (reference sequence). CDR3 length: 14 residues. CDR3: CASSQAGWDNEQFF. The CDR3 DNA reads as TGTGCCAGCAGCCAAGCAGGGTGGGACAATGAGCAGTTCTTC.